This T cell receptor beta chain was captured by sequencing in a study of Graves' ophthalmopathy and Graves' hyperthyroidism (dated by TCRdb to 2017 to 2018). For the study in its entirety: Peripheral blood was collected at initial diagnosis, before any treatment. The study used signatures of the TCR beta repertoire to tell Graves' ophthalmopathy apart from Graves' hyperthyroidism and to predict which patients would progress to ophthalmopathy. In total, over 130 blood samples were TCR-sequenced: approximately 40 ophthalmopathy, over 70 hyperthyroidism and about 17 hyperthyroidism-to-ophthalmopathy patients. To explore V-J signatures that distinguish ophthalmopathy from hyperthyroidism, a discovery set of about 99 patients was enrolled, made up of 43 with ophthalmopathy and under 65 with stable hyperthyroidism. For independent validation, a separate cohort was made up of 18 to 20 hyperthyroidism patients plus 17 patients who later progressed from hyperthyroidism to ophthalmopathy. In over 5 hyperthyroidism patients, the T-cell repertoire of thyroid tissue was compared with the T-cell repertoire of blood. Following sampling, methimazole starting at 30 mg daily was administered to hyperthyroidism patients, and high-dose intravenous methylprednisolone was administered to ophthalmopathy patients. The paper as a whole reports these results and caveats: No statistical method was used to set the sample size in advance, and the investigators knew which group each participant was assigned to. Most expanded thyroid clonotypes with a frequency above 0.001 also appeared in blood, which suggests that blood repertoires may reflect the immune response in the thyroid. The 13-signature model separated ophthalmopathy from stable hyperthyroidism with approximately 85% sensitivity and around 81% specificity in cross-validation, and 80%/75% in the test set. In validation, the model predicted ophthalmopathy progression with nearly 71% sensitivity and about 77% specificity; some 13 predicted patients were CT-confirmed with GO in a median of roughly 6.8 months.

This clonotype was picked up many times. Its antigen is not yet known. Within one base of it there is no much larger clone, and no base qualities were kept. For repertoire sequencing, the TCR beta CDR3 regions were amplified from RNA transcripts. A first-round RT-PCR used HTBI primers with the Qiagen OneStep RT-PCR kit, followed by a second-round multiplex PCR, size selection and purification. Libraries were sequenced paired-end with 100 bp reads on an Illumina HiSeq2000. As for the authors' bioinformatics: SOAPnuke was used for read processing, and reads with adapters, uncalled bases, a mean Phred below 15, or no exact constant-primer or identifier match were discarded. High-quality paired reads were merged with COPE v1.2.5. Each unique nucleotide sequence was treated as a clonotype, and MiTCR v1.1 was used to align the clonotypes to the IMGT TRB V, D and J references. Analysis was restricted to V-J combinations with a frequency above 0.0001, which covered over 98% of repertoires. For each V-J combination, a TCR clonal expansion and chaos score was defined as F50 clonal expansion divided by the chaos observed in the TCRdist matrix. Welch's t-statistics and random forest were used to reduce features to about 14 V-J combinations, which were fed into a naive Bayes classifier. Thyroid-blood repertoire similarity was quantified with the Morisita-Horn index. TCRdb reanalyzed the raw reads on its own, using fastp at Q25 for trimming and MiXCR for clone calling, and kept in-frame beta chains. Entries that share a CDR3 protein sequence are merged under the most common genes and DNA. TCRdb's processing, not the study's, gives the V and J calls here. The sample contains a few hundred thousand distinct CDR3 sequences, approximately 17% of them found a single time. Together, the top ten hold 2.4% of the sample.

Stable hyperthyroidism was defined as no progression to ophthalmopathy within 18 months of follow-up. Hyperthyroidism patients were newly diagnosed, with disease duration under 2 months, and aged 18 to 65 years. Patients with other autoimmune diseases, uncontrolled infections, pregnancy or lactation were excluded. Clinical symptoms, serum thyroxine, TRAb, thyroid ultrasound and orbital computed tomography formed the basis of the diagnosis. PBMCs were isolated from 10 ml of fresh peripheral blood by Ficoll-Paque density gradient centrifugation. Total RNA was extracted with Trizol reagent and quality-checked on an Agilent 2100 Bioanalyzer. V was cut back by 8 bases and J by 4 bases, leaving a gap of 9 bases between them. CDR1 MRHNA and CDR2 SNTAGT were looked up in the germline V gene. From its cysteine to its phenylalanine, the CDR3 spans 12 amino acids. The CDR3 DNA has 36 bases and is translated from base 1.

The TCR sequence derives from an adult woman with stable Graves' hyperthyroidism. This chain is built from TRBV6-4 and TRBJ1-5, with the D gene uncertain. The specimen sequenced was peripheral blood. The CDR3 is CASLARNQPQHF. Read as DNA, the sequence is TGTGCCAGCCTAGCAAGGAATCAGCCCCAGCATTTT.